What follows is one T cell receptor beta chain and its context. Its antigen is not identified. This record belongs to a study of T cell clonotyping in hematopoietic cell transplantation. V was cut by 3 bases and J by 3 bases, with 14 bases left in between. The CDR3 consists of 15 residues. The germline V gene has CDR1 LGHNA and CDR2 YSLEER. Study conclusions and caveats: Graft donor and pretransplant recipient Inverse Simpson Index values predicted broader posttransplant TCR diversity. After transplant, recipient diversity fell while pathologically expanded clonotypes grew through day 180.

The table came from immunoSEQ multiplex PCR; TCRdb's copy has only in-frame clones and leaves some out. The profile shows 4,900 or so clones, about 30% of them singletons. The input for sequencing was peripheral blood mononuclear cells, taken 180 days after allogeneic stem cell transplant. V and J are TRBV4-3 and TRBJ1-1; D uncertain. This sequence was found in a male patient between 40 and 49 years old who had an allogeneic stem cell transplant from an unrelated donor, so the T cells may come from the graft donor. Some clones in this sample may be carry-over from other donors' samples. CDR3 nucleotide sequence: TGCGCCAGCAGCCAGGCGGTCGGCTGGGACACTGAAGCTTTCTTT. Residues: CASSQAVGWDTEAFF.